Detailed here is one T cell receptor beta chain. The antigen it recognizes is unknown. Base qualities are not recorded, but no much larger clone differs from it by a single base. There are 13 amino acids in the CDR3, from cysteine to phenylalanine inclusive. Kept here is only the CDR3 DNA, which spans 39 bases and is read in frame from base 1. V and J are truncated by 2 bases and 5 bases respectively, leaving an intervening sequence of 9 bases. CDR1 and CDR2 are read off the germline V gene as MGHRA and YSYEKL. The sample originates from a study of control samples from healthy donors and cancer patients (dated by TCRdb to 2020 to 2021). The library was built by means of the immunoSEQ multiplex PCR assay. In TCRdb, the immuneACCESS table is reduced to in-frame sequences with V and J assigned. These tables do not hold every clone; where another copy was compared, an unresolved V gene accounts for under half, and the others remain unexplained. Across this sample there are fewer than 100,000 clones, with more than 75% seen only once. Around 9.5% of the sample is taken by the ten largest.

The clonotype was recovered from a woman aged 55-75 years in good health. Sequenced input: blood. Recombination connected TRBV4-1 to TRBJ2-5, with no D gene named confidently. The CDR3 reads CASSQMALETQYF. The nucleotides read TGCGCCAGCAGCCAAATGGCGTTGGAGACCCAGTACTTC.